These 16 T cell receptor beta chains were all obtained from the same sample, sequenced in a study of cytomegalovirus exposure and HLA in healthy donors. Profiled with immunoSEQ multiplex PCR; TCRdb holds only in-frame clones, not every one. Of 150,000 to 200,000 clones in the sample, roughly 84% were seen once. The sequencing sample was made of PBMCs. Receptors originate from a man aged 18 to 35 in good health and CMV-seropositive.

The rearrangement uses TRBV9 and TRBJ1-4, with 12 bases aligning to TRBD1. Trimming cost V 6 bases and J 8 bases; bases outside gene matches: 11. The germline gives CDR1 SGDLS, CDR2 YYNGEE. This CDR3 contains 16 residues. CDR3 loop: CASNRPGQGADEKLFF. DNA for the CDR3: TGTGCCAGCAACAGACCGGGACAGGGGGCCGACGAAAAACTGTTTTTT.

The chain joins TRBV19 to TRBJ1-2; no clear D gene. CDR1 and CDR2 from the germline V gene are LNHDA and SQIVND (reference sequence). The CDR3 has 13 amino acids. V lost 7 bases to trimming and J lost 1 base, with 10 bases between them. Here the CDR3 reads CASKSFGNYGYTF. The DNA of the CDR3 is TGTGCCAGTAAGAGTTTTGGTAACTATGGCTACACCTTC.

J is TRBJ1-4 and V is TRBV7-6, with D possibly being TRBD1 (6 bases). This CDR3 spans 15 amino acids. CDR1 is SGHVS, CDR2 FNYEAQ, per germline. V gave up 0 bases and J gave up 8 bases, with 13 bases separating them. CDR3 sequence (DNA): TGTGCCAGCAGCTTAGCGGCAGGGGTTCGGGAAAAACTGTTTTTT. Its translation is CASSLAAGVREKLFF.

The count of this clone is one. The J gene is TRBJ2-2, the V gene TRBV27; weak D call: TRBD1 (5 bases). CDR1 and CDR2 from the germline V gene are MNHEY and SMNVEV (reference sequence). The CDR3 covers 14 residues. Trimming took off 4 bases at V and 5 bases at J, with 11 bases between the two ends. CDR3 sequence reads: CASSSRVLTGELFF. The CDR3, as DNA: TGTGCCAGCAGTTCCAGGGTGTTGACCGGGGAGCTGTTTTTT.

J is TRBJ1-3 and V is TRBV25-1; D possibly corresponds to TRBD1 (5 bases). The CDR3 runs to 16 residues. Germline CDR1 reads MGHDK; CDR2 reads SYGVNS. Trimming pared 3 bases from V and 9 bases from J, leaving 21 bases between. The CDR3 DNA is TGTGCCAGCAGTGAGAGGGGAGGGGTGGGGATGGGCACCATATATTTT. Its translation: CASSERGGVGMGTIYF.

The rearrangement joins TRBV19 to TRBJ2-5; 8 bases fit TRBD1. With 1 base clipped from V and 5 bases from J, the junction kept 6 bases outside the gene matches. This CDR3 region has 15 residues. Germline V lookup: CDR1 LNHDA, CDR2 SQIVND (reference sequence). The CDR3 nucleotides read TGTGCCAGTAGTATAGGGACAGGGCCGGGCGAGACCCAGTACTTC. It encodes CASSIGTGPGETQYF. Complete variable domain (other parts from reference TRBV19 and TRBJ2-5): DGGITQSPKYLFRKEGQNVTLSCEQNLNHDAMYWYRQDPGQGLRLIYYSQIVNDFQKGDIAEGYSVSREKKESFPLTVTSAQKNPTAFYLCASSIGTGPGETQYFGPGTRLLVL.

V gene TRBV19 combines with J gene TRBJ1-1, with TRBD1 matching 7 bases. From germline, CDR1 is LNHDA and CDR2 SQIVND (reference sequence). The ends lost 6 bases at V and 0 bases at J; junction bases unmatched: 1. This CDR3 contains 13 residues. CDR3 coding DNA: TGTGCCAGTAGGACAGGGTTGAACACTGAAGCTTTCTTT. It specifies CASRTGLNTEAFF.

This clone was detected only once. The rearrangement links TRBV4-2 to TRBJ2-1; 8 bases are shared with TRBD2. The V gene end was trimmed by 0 bases and the J gene end by 8 bases; junction bases not matched to a gene: 9. Germline values: CDR1 LGHNA, CDR2 YNFKEQ. This CDR3 has 16 residues. CDR3 DNA: TGTGCCAGCAGCCAAGATCGGGGGGGAGGGGTCGATGAGCAGTTCTTC. Its translation: CASSQDRGGGVDEQFF.

The chain carries TRBV4-3 and TRBJ2-3; TRBD2 matches 10 bases. V dropped 2 bases and J dropped 4; count of bases not matched to a gene: 6. This CDR3 comprises 16 residues. Germline V gene data show CDR1 as LGHNA and CDR2 as YSLEER. CDR3 coding DNA: TGCGCCAGCAGCCAACGACTAGCGGGTATCCCAGATACGCAGTATTTT. Encoded protein: CASSQRLAGIPDTQYF.

The J gene is TRBJ1-1, the V gene TRBV5-6; D is possibly TRBD1 (6 bases). The V gene lost 0 bases and the J gene lost 0 bases, with 15 bases spanning the gap. The CDR3 runs 17 residues. Germline CDR1 reads SGHDT; CDR2 reads YYEEEE. In nucleotides, the CDR3 is TGTGCCAGCAGCTTGGCAGGGGCAGTAACTATGAACACTGAAGCTTTCTTT. Translated: CASSLAGAVTMNTEAFF.

This chain uses TRBV6-6 with TRBJ1-5, with 12 bases identical to TRBD1. Trimming cost V 6 bases and J 3 bases; bases outside gene matches: 6. The CDR3 extends over 16 amino acids. CDR1 MNHNY and CDR2 SVGAGI come from the germline V gene (reference sequence). CDR3 in DNA: TGTGCCAGCAGAAAGGGACAGGGGGCGGTCAATCAGCCCCAGCATTTT. Translated: CASRKGQGAVNQPQHF.

The gene calls are TRBV27 and TRBJ2-1; D possibly corresponds to TRBD2 (5 bases). Trimming pared 2 bases from V and 7 bases from J, leaving 18 bases between. Germline V gene lookup returns CDR1 MNHEY and CDR2 SMNVEV (reference sequence). The CDR3 length is 16 residues. The CDR3, as DNA: TGTGCCAGCAGTTTAGCCCTCGGGGTCCCCTGGAATGAGCAGTTCTTC. Its protein is CASSLALGVPWNEQFF.

V is TRBV4-3 and J is TRBJ2-1; tentative D call: TRBD2 (5 bases). V was shortened by 0 bases and J by 6 bases, with 12 bases between the two germline ends. Germline V gene data show CDR1 as LGHNA and CDR2 as YSLEER. The CDR3 totals 15 residues. The DNA for the CDR3 is TGCGCCAGCAGCCAAGATCACCCGACTACCAATGAGCAGTTCTTC. Translating it yields CASSQDHPTTNEQFF.

This chain uses TRBV28 with TRBJ2-7, with no clear D. Between the trimmed V and J ends, which lost 3 bases and 0 bases, there was a span of 6 bases. The germline V gene has CDR1 MDHEN and CDR2 SYDVKM. This CDR3 has 13 amino acids. This chain's CDR3 is CASSFYGSYEQYF. The CDR3 nucleotides are TGTGCCAGCAGTTTTTACGGCTCCTACGAGCAGTACTTC.

This sequence joins TRBV7-8 and TRBJ2-7, with D unresolved. Trimming left V 4 bases short and J 3 bases short, with 16 bases between. The CDR3 length is 15 residues. Germline V lookup: CDR1 SGHVS, CDR2 FQNEAQ. Here the CDR3 DNA reads TGTGCCAGCAGCTGGAGAAGTGGGTCGGACTACGAGCAGTACTTC. Translation: CASSWRSGSDYEQYF.

This rearrangement joins TRBV5-4 to TRBJ2-3; 13 bases are shared with TRBD2. V dropped 1 base and J dropped 4; count of bases not matched to a gene: 0. This CDR3 contains 15 residues. Germline assignment: CDR1 SGHNT and CDR2 YYREEE (reference sequence). In DNA form, the CDR3 reads TGTGCCAGCAGCTTGACTAGCGGGAGGGCAGATACGCAGTATTTT. Translation: CASSLTSGRADTQYF.